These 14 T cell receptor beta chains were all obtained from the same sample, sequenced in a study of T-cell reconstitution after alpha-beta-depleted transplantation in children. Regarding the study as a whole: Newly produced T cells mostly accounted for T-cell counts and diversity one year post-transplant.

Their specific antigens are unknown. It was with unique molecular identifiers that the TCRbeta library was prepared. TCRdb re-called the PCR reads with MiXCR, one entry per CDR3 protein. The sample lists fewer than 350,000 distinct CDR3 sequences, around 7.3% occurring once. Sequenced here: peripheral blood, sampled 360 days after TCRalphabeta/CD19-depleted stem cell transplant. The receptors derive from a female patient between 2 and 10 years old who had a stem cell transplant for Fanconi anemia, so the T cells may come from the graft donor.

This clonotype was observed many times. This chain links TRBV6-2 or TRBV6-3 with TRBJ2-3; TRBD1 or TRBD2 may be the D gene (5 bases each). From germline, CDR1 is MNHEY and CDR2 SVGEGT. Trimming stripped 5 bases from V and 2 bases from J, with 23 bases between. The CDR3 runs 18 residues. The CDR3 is CASSPRPTRDGATDTQYF. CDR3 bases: TGTGCCAGCAGTCCTCGCCCCACTAGGGACGGCGCCACAGATACGCAGTATTTT.

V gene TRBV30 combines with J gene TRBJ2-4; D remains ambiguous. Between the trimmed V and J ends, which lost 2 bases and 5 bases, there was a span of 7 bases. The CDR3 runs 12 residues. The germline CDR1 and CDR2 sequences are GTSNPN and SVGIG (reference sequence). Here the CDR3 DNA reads TGTGCCTGGAGTTTTGGAGAAAACATTCAGTACTTC. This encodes CAWSFGENIQYF.

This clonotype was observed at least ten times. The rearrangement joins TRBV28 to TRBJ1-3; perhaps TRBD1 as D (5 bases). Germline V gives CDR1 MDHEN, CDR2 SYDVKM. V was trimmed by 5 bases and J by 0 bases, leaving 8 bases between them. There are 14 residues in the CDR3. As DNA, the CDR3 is TGTGCCAGCAGTCCGGGACTCTCTGGAAACACCATATATTTT. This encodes CASSPGLSGNTIYF.

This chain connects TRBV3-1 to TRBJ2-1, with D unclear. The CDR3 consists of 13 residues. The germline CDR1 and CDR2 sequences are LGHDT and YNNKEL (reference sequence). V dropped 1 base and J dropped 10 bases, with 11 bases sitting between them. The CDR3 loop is CASSQGVFGEQFF. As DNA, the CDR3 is TGTGCCAGCAGCCAAGGGGTCTTCGGGGAGCAGTTCTTC.

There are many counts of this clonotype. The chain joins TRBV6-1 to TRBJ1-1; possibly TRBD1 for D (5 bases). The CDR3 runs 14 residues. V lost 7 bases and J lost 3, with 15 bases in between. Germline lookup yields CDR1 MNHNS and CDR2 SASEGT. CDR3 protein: CASTPQGKYTEAFF. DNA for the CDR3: TGTGCCAGCACCCCCCAGGGTAAATACACTGAAGCTTTCTTT.

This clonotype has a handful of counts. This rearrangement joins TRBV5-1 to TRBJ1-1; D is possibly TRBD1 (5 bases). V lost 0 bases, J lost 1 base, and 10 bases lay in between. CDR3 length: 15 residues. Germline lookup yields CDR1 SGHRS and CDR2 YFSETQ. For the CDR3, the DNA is TGCGCCAGCAGCTTGGCCGGACAAGCGAACACTGAAGCTTTCTTT. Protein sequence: CASSLAGQANTEAFF.

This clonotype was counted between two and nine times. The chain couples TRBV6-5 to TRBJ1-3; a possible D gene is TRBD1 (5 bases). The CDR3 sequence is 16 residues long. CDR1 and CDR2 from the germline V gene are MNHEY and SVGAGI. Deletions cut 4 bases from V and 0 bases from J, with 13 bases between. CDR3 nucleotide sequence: TGTGCCAGCAGTTTCCAGGGTTGGGGCTCTGGAAACACCATATATTTT. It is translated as CASSFQGWGSGNTIYF.

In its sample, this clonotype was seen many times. The CDR3: CASSSKVLAGINGHNEQFF. For the CDR3, the DNA is TGTGCCAGCAGCTCTAAGGTCCTAGCGGGAATAAACGGACACAATGAGCAGTTCTTC. The genes are TRBV11-2 and TRBJ2-1; the match to TRBD2 covers 9 bases. Germline V gene sequence: CDR1 SGHAT, CDR2 FQNNGV. CDR3 length: 19 amino acids. Trimming removed 4 bases from V and 5 bases from J; junction bases left unmatched: 18.

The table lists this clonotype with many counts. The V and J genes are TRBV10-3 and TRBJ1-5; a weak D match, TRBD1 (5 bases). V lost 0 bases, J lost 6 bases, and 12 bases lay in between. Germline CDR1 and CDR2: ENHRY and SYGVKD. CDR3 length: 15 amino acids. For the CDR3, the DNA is TGTGCCATCAGTGAGTCGGCGGGGGTCGGTCAGCCCCAGCATTTT. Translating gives CAISESAGVGQPQHF.

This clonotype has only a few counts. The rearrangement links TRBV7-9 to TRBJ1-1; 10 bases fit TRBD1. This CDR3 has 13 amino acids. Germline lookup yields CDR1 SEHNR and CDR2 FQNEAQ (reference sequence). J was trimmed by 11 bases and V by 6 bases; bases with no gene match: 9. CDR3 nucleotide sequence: TGTGCCAGCAGGACAGACAGGGGGCTATCGGCTTTCTTT. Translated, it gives CASRTDRGLSAFF.

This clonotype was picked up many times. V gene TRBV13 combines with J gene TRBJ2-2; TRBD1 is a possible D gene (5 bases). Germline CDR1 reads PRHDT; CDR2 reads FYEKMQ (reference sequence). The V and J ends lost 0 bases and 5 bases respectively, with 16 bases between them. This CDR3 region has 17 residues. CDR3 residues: CASSLGTGLIGTGELFF. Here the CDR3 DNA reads TGTGCCAGCAGCTTAGGTACAGGCTTAATCGGGACCGGGGAGCTGTTTTTT.

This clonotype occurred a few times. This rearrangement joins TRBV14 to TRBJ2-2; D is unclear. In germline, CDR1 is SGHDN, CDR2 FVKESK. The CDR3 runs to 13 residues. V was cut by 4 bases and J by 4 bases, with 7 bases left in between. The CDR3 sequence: CASSRESTGELFF. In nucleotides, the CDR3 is TGTGCCAGCAGCCGAGAATCCACCGGGGAGCTGTTTTTT.

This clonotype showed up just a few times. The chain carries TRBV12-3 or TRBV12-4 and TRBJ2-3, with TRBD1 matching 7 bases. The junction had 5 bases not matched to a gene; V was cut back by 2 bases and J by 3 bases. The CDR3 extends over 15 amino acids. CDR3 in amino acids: CASSLFRGWTDTQYF. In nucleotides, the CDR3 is TGTGCCAGCAGTTTATTCAGGGGGTGGACAGATACGCAGTATTTT.

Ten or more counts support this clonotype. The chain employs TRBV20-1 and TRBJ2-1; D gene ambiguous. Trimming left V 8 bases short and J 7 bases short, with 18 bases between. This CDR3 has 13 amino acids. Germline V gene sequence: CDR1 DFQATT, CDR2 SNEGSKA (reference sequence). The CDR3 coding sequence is TGCAGTCCCCGTGCTATCAGTAAGAATGAGCAGTTCTTC. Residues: CSPRAISKNEQFF.